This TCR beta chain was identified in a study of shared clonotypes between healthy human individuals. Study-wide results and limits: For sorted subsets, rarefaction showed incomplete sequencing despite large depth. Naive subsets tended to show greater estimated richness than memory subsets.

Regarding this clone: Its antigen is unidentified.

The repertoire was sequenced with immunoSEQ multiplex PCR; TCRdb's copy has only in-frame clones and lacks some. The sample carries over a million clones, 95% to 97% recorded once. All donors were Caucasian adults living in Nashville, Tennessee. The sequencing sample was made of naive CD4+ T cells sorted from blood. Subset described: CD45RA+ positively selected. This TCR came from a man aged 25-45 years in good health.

The CDR3 coding sequence is TGTGCCAGCAGCTTAATGGTGGAGACCCAGTACTTC. Translated: CASSLMVETQYF. The rearrangement links TRBV7-9 to TRBJ2-5; D gene uncertain. Trimming removed 2 bases from V and 5 bases from J, with 6 bases in between. Germline-derived CDR1 and CDR2 are SEHNR and FQNEAQ (reference sequence). The CDR3 covers 12 residues.